This T cell receptor beta chain stems from a study of OX40 agonist ivuxolimab in advanced cancers. V was shortened by 0 bases and J by 2 bases, with 5 bases between the two germline ends. The CDR3 length is 13 residues. The germline V gene has CDR1 SGHRS and CDR2 YFSETQ. Sequencing was performed with immunoSEQ multiplex PCR; in TCRdb, only in-frame clones are kept and a portion is missing. Among some 67,000 clones listed, more than 65% were seen once. The sequenced sample was CD4+ or CD8+ T cells sorted from blood, obtained in a trial of the OX40 agonist ivuxolimab. V usage is TRBV5-1 and J usage is TRBJ1-2; unclear D gene. The sequence derives from an adult with an advanced solid tumor such as melanoma, head and neck, liver or kidney cancer. The CDR3 here is CASSLAQNYGYTF. The CDR3 DNA sequence: TGCGCCAGCAGCTTGGCTCAGAACTATGGCTACACCTTC.